These 13 T cell receptor beta chains were all obtained from the same sample, sequenced in a study of CD8 T cells in ankylosing spondylitis. TCRdb itself ran the 5' RACE reads through MiXCR, one entry per CDR3 protein. Here the sample spans over 100,000 distinct CDR3 sequences, over 6.5% being singletons. The sequencing sample was made of blood, either unsorted or a sorted T cell fraction (not recorded which). The receptor set was obtained from a male donor with ankylosing spondylitis or in good health (not recorded which).

This clonotype was counted ten times or more. The rearrangement links TRBV5-1 to TRBJ2-5; TRBD1 matches at 11 bases. This CDR3 is 16 amino acids long. Germline V gene data show CDR1 as SGHRS and CDR2 as YFSETQ. Trimming removed 4 bases from V and 5 bases from J; junction bases left unmatched: 10. CDR3 in amino acids: CASSLPYGQGAETQYF. CDR3 coding DNA: TGCGCCAGCAGCCTCCCCTACGGACAGGGGGCCGAGACCCAGTACTTC.

This clonotype showed up many times. The CDR3 DNA follows: TGTGCCAGCAGCTTGGTGGCGGATGAGCAGTTCTTC. Translated, it gives CASSLVADEQFF. The rearrangement links TRBV5-6 to TRBJ2-1; D unclear. Deletions cut 0 bases from V and 8 bases from J, with 6 bases between. The CDR3 runs to 12 residues. CDR1 is SGHDT and CDR2 is YYEEEE in the germline V gene.

This clonotype has ten or more counts. The chain recombines TRBV2 with TRBJ2-3, with no clear D. V lost 1 base to trimming and J lost 2 bases, with 10 bases between them. CDR1 and CDR2 from the germline V gene are SNHLY and FYNNEI. The CDR3 sequence is 15 residues long. CDR3 region: CASSEVGGYTDTQYF. DNA for the CDR3: TGTGCCAGCAGTGAAGTTGGCGGATACACAGATACGCAGTATTTT.

The chain joins TRBV5-1 to TRBJ1-2; 7 nucleotides line up with TRBD1. This CDR3 spans 15 amino acids. Germline V gives CDR1 SGHRS, CDR2 YFSETQ. V gave up 4 bases and J gave up 8 bases; unmatched junction bases: 14. The CDR3 sequence: CASSTGQPPGYGYTF. The CDR3 nucleotides read TGCGCCAGCAGCACGGGACAGCCTCCGGGTTACGGCTACACCTTC.

This clonotype was seen a few times. The rearrangement uses TRBV12-3 or TRBV12-4 and TRBJ1-1; possibly TRBD1 for D (6 bases). CDR3 length: 12 residues. The V end lost 6 bases, the J end lost 8 bases, and 13 bases lay between the germline ends. The CDR3 protein is CASSPGTREAFF. The CDR3 coding sequence is TGTGCCAGCAGCCCTGGGACACGGGAAGCTTTCTTT.

This clonotype was seen repeatedly, ten times or more. The CDR3, as DNA: TGTGCTAGTGGTTCTCGACTGGGTACGACCCAGTACTTC. Amino acid sequence: CASGSRLGTTQYF. The V gene is TRBV12-5, the J gene TRBJ2-5; unclear D gene. Germline V gene lookup returns CDR1 LGHNT and CDR2 FRNRAP. V was cut by 4 bases and J by 7 bases, with 13 bases left in between. This CDR3 is built from 13 residues.

At least ten counts were recorded for this clonotype. The rearrangement links TRBV27 to TRBJ2-1; D is uncertain. This CDR3 contains 11 residues. In germline, CDR1 is MNHEY, CDR2 SMNVEV (reference sequence). V lost 8 bases and J 4 bases, leaving 6 bases between the germline ends. In DNA form, the CDR3 reads TGTGCCAGCGCCGTTTACAATGAGCAGTTCTTC. Residues: CASAVYNEQFF.

The sample holds many counts of this clonotype. The chain uses TRBV29-1 and TRBJ2-7; possible D gene TRBD1, 5 bases. Germline assignment: CDR1 SQVTM and CDR2 ANQGSEA. With 6 bases removed from V and 3 bases from J, the gap between germline ends came to 9 bases. The CDR3 loop spans 11 amino acids. CDR3 DNA: TGCAGCGTCACCCAGGGCTACGAGCAGTACTTC. It codes for CSVTQGYEQYF.

This clonotype was seen repeatedly, ten times or more. The chain carries TRBV27 and TRBJ1-4; perhaps TRBD1 as D (5 bases). Germline loops: CDR1 MNHEY, CDR2 SMNVEV (reference sequence). The length of the CDR3 is 14 residues. V was pared by 4 bases and J by 8 bases, with 14 bases between. The CDR3 bases are TGTGCCAGCAGTTGGGGGGGGAGAGTCGAAAAACTGTTTTTT. It encodes CASSWGGRVEKLFF.

This clonotype has at least ten counts. The rearrangement joins TRBV28 to TRBJ1-4; 8 bases line up with TRBD1. V lost 6 bases and J lost 5; bases outside the gene matches: 11. The germline V gene encodes CDR1 MDHEN and CDR2 SYDVKM. The CDR3 is 16 amino acids. The CDR3 DNA is TGTGCCAGCAGACGTACCGCAGGGGGCCTGAATGAAAAACTGTTTTTT. Residues: CASRRTAGGLNEKLFF.

This clonotype has ten or more counts. The rearrangement links TRBV9 to TRBJ2-3, with D perhaps matching TRBD1 or TRBD2 (5 bases each). Germline CDR1 SGDLS, CDR2 YYNGEE. The CDR3 length is 15 residues. Trimming took 4 bases from V and 8 from J, leaving 20 bases between them. CDR3 bases: TGTGCCAGCAGCCCACAGGTCCGGGGCGTGGGTACGCAGTATTTT. Amino acids: CASSPQVRGVGTQYF.

This clonotype has at least ten counts. This chain uses TRBV7-9 with TRBJ1-5; possibly TRBD1 for D (5 bases). The CDR3 totals 14 residues. CDR1 is SEHNR and CDR2 is FQNEAQ in the germline V gene (reference sequence). Between the trimmed V and J ends, which lost 1 base and 9 bases, there was a span of 13 bases. CDR3: CASSLGLGEGPQHF. The CDR3 DNA reads as TGTGCCAGCAGCTTAGGCCTAGGGGAAGGGCCCCAGCATTTT.

This chain links TRBV25-1 with TRBJ2-6; D is ambiguous. CDR1 and CDR2 from the germline V gene are MGHDK and SYGVNS. This CDR3 spans 13 amino acids. Between the trimmed V and J ends, which lost 3 bases and 17 bases, there was a span of 17 bases. The CDR3 DNA follows: TGTGCCAGCAGTGAGCCAGTCATAGGGAAAGTGACTTTC. Translating gives CASSEPVIGKVTF.